Described below is a single T cell receptor (beta chain) sequence and its context. The CDR3 sequence is 17 residues long. V was trimmed by 1 base and J by 7 bases, leaving 19 bases between them. CDR1 and CDR2 (germline): LGHDT, YNNKEL (reference sequence). The sample originates from a study of blood T cell repertoires in COVID-19. Turning to the study itself: Spain, Italy and the United States supplied samples that represented acute and convalescent COVID-19. Sources were T cells, B-cell-depleted T cells, or PBMCs; the material itself was cDNA or gDNA.

Authors' processing steps: Amplifying reference gene primers gave estimates of nucleated cell counts. The protocol was immunoSEQ multiplex PCR, while the TCRdb copy is restricted to in-frame clones and leaves out a portion. Clone size and the V and J calls come from that table; the DNA yielded D and trimming. The sample includes 150,000 to 200,000 clones, 85% to 95% seen only once; the top ten take 0.53%. The sample taken for sequencing was peripheral blood. The rearrangement links TRBV3-1 (or the pseudogene TRBV3-2) to TRBJ2-2; TRBD2 might be the D (6 bases). The source of this sequence is a man aged 45-65 years with acute or convalescent COVID-19. In nucleotides, the CDR3 is TGTGCCAGCAGCCAAGGCTCTGGGGCTAGCGTTGGCGGGGAGCTGTTTTTT. The encoded protein is CASSQGSGASVGGELFF.